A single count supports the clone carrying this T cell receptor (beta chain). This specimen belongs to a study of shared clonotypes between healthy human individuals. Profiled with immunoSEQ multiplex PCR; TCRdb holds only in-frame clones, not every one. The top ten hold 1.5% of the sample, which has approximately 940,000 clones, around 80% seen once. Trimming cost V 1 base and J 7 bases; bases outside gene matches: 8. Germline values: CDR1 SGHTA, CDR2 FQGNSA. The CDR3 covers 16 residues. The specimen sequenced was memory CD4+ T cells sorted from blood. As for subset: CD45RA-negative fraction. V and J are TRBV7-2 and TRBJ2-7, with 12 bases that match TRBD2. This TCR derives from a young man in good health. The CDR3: CASSLVTSGRRGEQYF. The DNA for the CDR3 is TGTGCCAGCAGCTTAGTGACTAGCGGGAGAAGGGGGGAGCAGTACTTC. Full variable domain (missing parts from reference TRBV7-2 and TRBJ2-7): GAGVSQSPSNKVTEKGKDVELRCDPISGHTALYWYRQSLGQGLEFLIYFQGNSAPDKSGLPSDRFSAERTGGSVSTLTIQRTQQEDSAVYLCASSLVTSGRRGEQYFGPGTRLTVT.